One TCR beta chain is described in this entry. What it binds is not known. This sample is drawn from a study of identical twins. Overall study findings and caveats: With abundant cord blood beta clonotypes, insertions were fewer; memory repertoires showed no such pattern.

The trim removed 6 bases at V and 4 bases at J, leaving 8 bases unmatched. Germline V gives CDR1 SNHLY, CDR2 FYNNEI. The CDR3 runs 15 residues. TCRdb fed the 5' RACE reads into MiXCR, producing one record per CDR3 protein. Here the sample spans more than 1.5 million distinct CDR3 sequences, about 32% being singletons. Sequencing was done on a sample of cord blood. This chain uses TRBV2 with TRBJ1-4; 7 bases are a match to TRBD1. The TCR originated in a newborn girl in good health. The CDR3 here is CASSADRAFNEKLFF. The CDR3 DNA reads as TGTGCCAGCAGCGCCGACAGGGCCTTTAATGAAAAACTGTTTTTT.